The 14 T cell receptor beta chains presented below share a single source sample, sequenced in a study of shared clonotypes between healthy human individuals. The repertoire was sequenced with immunoSEQ multiplex PCR; TCRdb's copy has only in-frame clones and lacks some. The table includes 2 million to 2.5 million clones, just over 90% detected once. The sequenced sample was naive CD4+ T cells from PBMCs. Subset here: CD45RA+ positively selected. The receptors come from a man younger than 35 in good health. Some clones in this sample may be carry-over from other donors' samples.

This clone appeared once. The chain links TRBV28 to TRBJ2-7, with 8 bases lining up with TRBD2. Germline-derived CDR1 and CDR2 are MDHEN and SYDVKM. The V gene end was trimmed by 5 bases and the J gene end by 1 base; junction bases not matched to a gene: 16. The CDR3 is 18 amino acids. CDR3 bases: TGTGCCAGCAGTAAACTAGCGGATGTGGTTCAAGGGTCCTACGAGCAGTACTTC. This gives the protein CASSKLADVVQGSYEQYF.

V is TRBV11-2 and J is TRBJ1-1, with a weak D call TRBD1 (5 bases). The CDR3 has 15 residues. V was pared by 7 bases and J by 1 base, with 16 bases between. Germline values: CDR1 SGHAT, CDR2 FQNNGV. The CDR3 nucleotides read TGTGCCAGCAACAAATGGGGGACGGAGAACACTGAAGCTTTCTTT. This sequence encodes CASNKWGTENTEAFF.

This clone was found once. V gene TRBV5-1 combines with J gene TRBJ1-3; no clear D gene. Germline V gives CDR1 SGHRS, CDR2 YFSETQ. The V end lost 7 bases, the J end lost 4 bases, and 15 bases lay between the germline ends. The CDR3 is made up of 14 amino acids. The CDR3 DNA sequence: TGCGCCAGCTCTTCCGGCCGCCAGGGAAACACCATATATTTT. It encodes CASSSGRQGNTIYF.

This clone was observed once. The rearrangement uses TRBV7-9 and TRBJ1-2; 10 positions match TRBD1. CDR1 and CDR2 (germline): SEHNR, FQNEAQ (reference sequence). The CDR3 spans 16 residues. V trimming: 4 bases; J trimming: 2 bases; junction bases outside the gene matches: 7. CDR3 sequence (DNA): TGTGCCAGCAGCTCAGAGACAGGGGGCGCGAACTATGGCTACACCTTC. Encoded protein: CASSSETGGANYGYTF.

The chain links TRBV5-1 to TRBJ1-3; a weak D match, TRBD1 (5 bases). Trimming shortened V by 4 bases and J by 2 bases, and 16 bases separated the two germline ends. The CDR3 sequence is 16 residues long. Germline CDR1 and CDR2: SGHRS and YFSETQ. The CDR3 reads CASSPEPRAAGNTIYF. The CDR3 DNA follows: TGCGCCAGCAGCCCAGAGCCCAGGGCGGCTGGAAACACCATATATTTT.

The V and J genes are TRBV28 and TRBJ1-1; TRBD1 might be the D (6 bases). The CDR3 runs to 10 residues. CDR1 is MDHEN and CDR2 is SYDVKM in the germline V gene. V lost 8 bases and J lost 11, with 12 bases in between. The CDR3 coding sequence is TGTGCCAGCGGGACATTTGGGGCTTTCTTT. It encodes CASGTFGAFF.

This chain connects TRBV5-6 to TRBJ1-1; D is undetermined. This CDR3 contains 13 residues. With 4 bases removed from V and 1 base from J, the gap between germline ends came to 8 bases. The germline gives CDR1 SGHDT, CDR2 YYEEEE. The CDR3 DNA reads as TGTGCCAGCAGCCGGGGATGGAACACTGAAGCTTTCTTT. Residues: CASSRGWNTEAFF.

This clone was observed once. The gene calls are TRBV29-1 and TRBJ2-1, with D hard to call. CDR3 length: 11 amino acids. V was clipped by 8 bases and J by 7 bases, with 12 bases between them. The germline V gene has CDR1 SQVTM and CDR2 ANQGSEA. CDR3 nucleotides: TGCAGCCCGACGAACTTAAATGAGCAGTTCTTC. Amino acid sequence: CSPTNLNEQFF.

This chain links TRBV28 with TRBJ1-3; 7 bases map to TRBD1. Trimming cost V 0 bases and J 3 bases; bases outside gene matches: 11. The CDR3 has 18 residues. The germline V gene encodes CDR1 MDHEN and CDR2 SYDVKM. The CDR3 here is CASSLWAIGGAGGNTIYF. The DNA for the CDR3 is TGTGCCAGCAGTTTATGGGCCATAGGGGGCGCAGGTGGAAACACCATATATTTT.

The chain combines TRBV7-2 with TRBJ2-2; D possibly corresponds to TRBD2 (5 bases). V lost 6 bases and J 4 bases, leaving 9 bases between the germline ends. This CDR3 region has 13 residues. Germline V CDR1 and CDR2: SGHTA, FQGNSA. CDR3 nucleotides: TGTGCCAGCAGACCTCGGGGCACCGGGGAGCTGTTTTTT. Translated, it gives CASRPRGTGELFF. Variable domain in full (rest from reference TRBV7-2 and TRBJ2-2): GAGVSQSPSNKVTEKGKDVELRCDPISGHTALYWYRQSLGQGLEFLIYFQGNSAPDKSGLPSDRFSAERTGGSVSTLTIQRTQQEDSAVYLCASRPRGTGELFFGEGSRLTVL.

The genes are TRBV15 and TRBJ2-7; 11 bases agree with TRBD1. Germline CDR1 LNHNV, CDR2 YYDKDF (reference sequence). The junction had 11 bases not matched to a gene; V was cut back by 1 base and J by 0 bases. The CDR3 runs 19 residues. The CDR3 sequence is CATSRGTSPGTGGSYEQYF. The CDR3, as DNA: TGTGCCACCAGCAGAGGGACGTCTCCCGGGACAGGGGGCTCCTACGAGCAGTACTTC.

This clone was picked up a small number of times. The V and J genes are TRBV30 and TRBJ1-1; D is undetermined. Germline CDR1 GTSNPN, CDR2 SVGIG (reference sequence). V was cut by 0 bases and J by 4 bases, with 12 bases left in between. The CDR3 length is 14 residues. The chain's CDR3 is CAWSVLRGITEAFF. The CDR3 DNA reads TGTGCCTGGAGTGTACTTCGAGGGATCACTGAAGCTTTCTTT.

The genes are TRBV9 and TRBJ1-2; D is perhaps TRBD1 (5 bases). The CDR3 extends over 16 amino acids. V shed 4 bases and J shed 2 bases, with 18 bases lying between them. Germline loops: CDR1 SGDLS, CDR2 YYNGEE. The CDR3 here is CASSPHSGGTNYGYTF. DNA of the CDR3: TGTGCCAGCAGCCCTCACTCGGGGGGGACCAACTATGGCTACACCTTC. Based on the CDR3 plus reference TRBV9 and TRBJ1-2, the full variable domain is DSGVTQTPKHLITATGQRVTLRCSPRSGDLSVYWYQQSLDQGLQFLIQYYNGEERAKGNILERFSAQQFPDLHSELNLSSLELGDSALYFCASSPHSGGTNYGYTFGSGTRLTVV.

This clone has more than one count but fewer than ten. This same CDR3 is encoded by further DNA sequences in the sample. V usage is TRBV9 and J usage is TRBJ2-2, with D hard to call. The CDR3 covers 12 residues. V lost 0 bases and J 7 bases, leaving 4 bases between the germline ends. Germline V CDR1 and CDR2: SGDLS, YYNGEE. In nucleotides, the CDR3 is TGTGCCAGCAGCGTAGTTGACGGGGAGCTGTTTTTT. It specifies CASSVVDGELFF.